Listed here is a single T cell receptor (beta chain). Its antigen is unknown. The data were obtained in a study of cytomegalovirus exposure and HLA in healthy donors. General study points: Cytomegalovirus association was assigned to around 150 TCR beta chains.

Clones were read by immunoSEQ multiplex PCR, and TCRdb kept only the in-frame ones, dropping some. The sample lists 60,000 to 75,000 clones, roughly 94% occurring once. Germline V gene lookup returns CDR1 SGDLS and CDR2 YYNGEE. CDR3 length: 16 amino acids. With 5 bases clipped from V and 3 bases from J, the junction kept 10 bases outside the gene matches. J is TRBJ1-1 and V is TRBV9; TRBD1 aligns across 10 bases. Sequencing input: PBMCs. This sequence was found in a woman younger than 30 in good health and CMV-seropositive. The chain's CDR3 is CASRSWDRGRDTEAFF. The CDR3 DNA reads as TGTGCCAGCAGGTCCTGGGACAGGGGTAGGGACACTGAAGCTTTCTTT.